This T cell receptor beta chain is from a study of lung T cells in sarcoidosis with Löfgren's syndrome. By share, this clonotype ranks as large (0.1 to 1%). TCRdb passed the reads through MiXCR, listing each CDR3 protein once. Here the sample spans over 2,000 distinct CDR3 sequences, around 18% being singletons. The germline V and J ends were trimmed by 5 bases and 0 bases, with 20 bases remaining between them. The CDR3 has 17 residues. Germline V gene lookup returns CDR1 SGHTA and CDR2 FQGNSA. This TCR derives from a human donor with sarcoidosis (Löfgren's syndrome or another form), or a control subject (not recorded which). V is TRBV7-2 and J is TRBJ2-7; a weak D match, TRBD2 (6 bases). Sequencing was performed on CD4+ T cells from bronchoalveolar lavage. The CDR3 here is CASSLEGLGEASYEQYF. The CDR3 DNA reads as TGTGCCAGCAGCCTGGAGGGGCTTGGGGAAGCCTCCTACGAGCAGTACTTC.